This note documents a single T cell receptor (beta chain) sequence. Its target is not known. An end of the junction does not agree with germline; a read error may underlie this. Barcoded TCR alpha and TCR beta cDNA libraries with UMIs came from 5'RACE using constant-segment primers. From the 5' RACE reads, TCRdb called clonotypes with MiXCR, one entry per CDR3 protein. The profile covers roughly 550,000 distinct CDR3 sequences, with around 21% appearing a single time and approximately 12% taken by the ten largest. The data were obtained in a study of T-cell memory formation after mild COVID-19. Study as a whole: TCR clusters largely stayed donor specific.

General observations from the study: The appearance of some responding clones in pre-infection memory suggested that cross-reactive memory joined. Second-wave clones peaking on day 37 lacked confirmed SARS-CoV-2 specificity.

The CDR3 covers 14 residues. Germline CDR1 and CDR2: DFQATT and SNEGSKA (reference sequence). The sample comprised PBMCs or a T cell subset sorted from them (not recorded which). The V gene is TRBV20-1, the J gene TRBJ2-3; TRBD2 matches at 9 bases. The receptor comes from an adult woman who had mild COVID-19 (a few samples of this study predate the infection). Cell type and time point are not known. CDR3 bases: TGCAGTGCCAGAGAGGGCCTAGCGGGGGATACGCAGTATTTT. Amino acids: CSAREGLAGDTQYF.